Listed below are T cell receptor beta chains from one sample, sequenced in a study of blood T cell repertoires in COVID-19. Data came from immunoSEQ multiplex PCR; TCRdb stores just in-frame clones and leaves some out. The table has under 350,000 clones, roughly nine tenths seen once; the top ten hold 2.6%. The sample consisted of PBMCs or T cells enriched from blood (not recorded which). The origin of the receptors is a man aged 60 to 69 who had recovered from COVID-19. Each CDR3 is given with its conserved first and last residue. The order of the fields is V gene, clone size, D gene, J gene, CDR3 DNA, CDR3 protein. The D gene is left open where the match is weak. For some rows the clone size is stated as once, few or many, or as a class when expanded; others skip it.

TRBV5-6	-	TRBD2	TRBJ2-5	TGTGCCAGCAGCGAAACGGGAGGGCCGGGGGAGACCCAGTACTTC	CASSETGGPGETQYF
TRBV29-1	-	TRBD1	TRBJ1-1	TGCAGCGTTCGGACAGGGGGGGACACTGAAGCTTTCTTT	CSVRTGGDTEAFF
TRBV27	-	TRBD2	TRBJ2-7	TGTGCCAGCAAAAGCGGGGGGCTGCCCTACGAGCAGTACTTC	CASKSGGLPYEQYF
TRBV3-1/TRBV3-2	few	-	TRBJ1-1	TGTGCCAGCAGCCTCAAGGGGGTAGGGGGCACTGAAGCTTTCTTT	CASSLKGVGGTEAFF
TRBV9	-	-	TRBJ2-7	TGTGCCAGCAGCCCCGAGGGCAGGCAAATTGACGAGCAGTACTTC	CASSPEGRQIDEQYF
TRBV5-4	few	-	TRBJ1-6	TGTGCCAGCAGCTTGGGACAGTATGCTACTTCACCCCTCCACTTT	CASSLGQYATSPLHF
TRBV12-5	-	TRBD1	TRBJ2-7	TGTGCTAGTGGTTTTTCCCCGGGACAGGGGGCTGACGAGCAGTACTTC	CASGFSPGQGADEQYF
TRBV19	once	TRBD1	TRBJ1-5	TGTGCCAGTAAGGACAGGGGTAATCAGCCCCAGCATTTT	CASKDRGNQPQHF
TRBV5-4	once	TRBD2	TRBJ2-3	TGTGCCAGCAGCTTGACTAGCGGGGGCACAGATACGCAGTATTTT	CASSLTSGGTDTQYF
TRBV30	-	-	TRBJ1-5	TGTGCCTGGAGTCGGGGGGCCGGGGGACAGCCCCAGCATTTT	CAWSRGAGGQPQHF
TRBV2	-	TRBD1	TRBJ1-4	TGTGCCAGCAGTGTGAGGGGGACAGGGGGTGAAAAACTGTTTTTT	CASSVRGTGGEKLFF
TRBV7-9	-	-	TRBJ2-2	TGTGCCAGCAGCTTAGTTCAGGGCAACACCGGGGAGCTGTTTTTT	CASSLVQGNTGELFF
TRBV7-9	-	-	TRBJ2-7	TGTGCCAGCTCCCACGGAGGGGACGCCGAGCAGTACTTC	CASSHGGDAEQYF
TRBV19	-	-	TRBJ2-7	TGTGCCAGTAGCAAGGGGTGGGGCGAGCAGTACTTC	CASSKGWGEQYF